There are a few counts of the clone carrying this TCR beta chain. The antigen is unknown. This record belongs to a study of cytomegalovirus exposure and HLA in healthy donors. Study-wide results and limits: Some TCR beta chains (164 of them) were listed as cytomegalovirus-associated. High sensitivity and specificity were reportedly achieved when the classifier diagnosed cytomegalovirus status.

CDR1 is SEHNR, CDR2 FQNEAQ, per germline (reference sequence). Trimming removed 5 bases from V and 7 bases from J; junction bases left unmatched: 8. This CDR3 has 14 amino acids. Vbeta (60) and Jbeta (13) primers were used in the PCR. Assay used: immunoSEQ multiplex PCR; TCRdb lists only in-frame clones, some missing. Seen here are about 31,000 clones, about 83% observed once, and the top ten hold around 3%. Sequences were obtained from PBMCs. This clonotype was obtained from a boy younger than 18 in good health and CMV-seronegative. The chain joins TRBV7-9 to TRBJ1-2, with TRBD1 matching 9 bases. CDR3 DNA sequence: TGTGCCAGCAGCCGTGGGACAGGGCAAACTGGCTACACCTTC. It codes for CASSRGTGQTGYTF. The entire variable domain, with the rest obtained from reference TRBV7-9 and TRBJ1-2, is as follows: DTGVSQNPRHKITKRGQNVTFRCDPISEHNRLYWYRQTLGQGPEFLTYFQNEAQLEKSRLLSDRFSAERPKGSFSTLEIQRTEQGDSAMYLCASSRGTGQTGYTFGSGTRLTVV.